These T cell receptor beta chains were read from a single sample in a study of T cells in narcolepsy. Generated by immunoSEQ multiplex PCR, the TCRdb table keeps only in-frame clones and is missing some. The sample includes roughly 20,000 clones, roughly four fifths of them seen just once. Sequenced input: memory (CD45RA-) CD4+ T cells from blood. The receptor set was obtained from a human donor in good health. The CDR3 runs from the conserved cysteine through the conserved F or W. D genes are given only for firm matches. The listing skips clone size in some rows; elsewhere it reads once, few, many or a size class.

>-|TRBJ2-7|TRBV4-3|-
CASSQDSRTGAYEQYF
TGCGCCAGCAGCCAAGATAGCCGAACGGGAGCCTACGAGCAGTACTTC
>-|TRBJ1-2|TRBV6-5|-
CASRSTGYGYTF
TGTGCCAGCAGGTCCACAGGCTATGGCTACACCTTC
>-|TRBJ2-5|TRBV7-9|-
CASSPMGGSGETQYF
TGTGCCAGCAGCCCTATGGGGGGTTCGGGAGAGACCCAGTACTTC
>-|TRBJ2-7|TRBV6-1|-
CASSSGMALYEQYF
TGTGCCAGCAGTTCAGGGATGGCTCTTTACGAGCAGTACTTC
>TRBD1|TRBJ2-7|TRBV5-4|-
CASSSPGQVTYEQYF
TGTGCCAGCAGTTCTCCGGGACAGGTAACCTACGAGCAGTACTTC
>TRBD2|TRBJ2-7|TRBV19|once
CASRGTREYEQYF
TGTGCCAGTCGGGGGACTAGAGAGTACGAGCAGTACTTC
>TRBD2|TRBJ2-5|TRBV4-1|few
CASSQDLAGGRMETQYF
TGCGCCAGCAGCCAAGATTTAGCGGGGGGGCGAATGGAGACCCAGTACTTC
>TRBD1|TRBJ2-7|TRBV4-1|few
CASSPEDRSPEQYF
TGCGCCAGCAGCCCGGAGGACAGGAGCCCCGAGCAGTACTTC
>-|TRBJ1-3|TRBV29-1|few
CSVERRGSSGNTIYF
TGCAGCGTTGAAAGACGCGGGAGCTCTGGAAACACCATATATTTT
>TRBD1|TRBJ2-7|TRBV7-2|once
CASSQIGTGPYEQYF
TGTGCCAGCAGCCAAATCGGGACAGGTCCTTACGAGCAGTACTTC
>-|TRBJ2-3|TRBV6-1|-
CASSEAPGPTDTQYF
TGTGCCAGCAGTGAAGCCCCCGGCCCCACAGATACGCAGTATTTT
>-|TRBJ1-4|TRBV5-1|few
CASSSGEKLFF
TGCGCCAGCAGTTCCGGTGAAAAACTGTTTTTT
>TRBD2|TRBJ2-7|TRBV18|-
CASSTGLADVSYEQYF
TGTGCCAGCTCAACGGGACTAGCGGACGTCTCCTACGAGCAGTACTTC
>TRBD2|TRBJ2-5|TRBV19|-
CASSMSSGGQETQYF
TGTGCCAGTAGTATGTCTAGCGGGGGACAAGAGACCCAGTACTTC
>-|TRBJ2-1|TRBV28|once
CASSLGISSHEQFF
TGTGCCAGCAGTTTGGGCATCAGTAGCCATGAGCAGTTCTTC
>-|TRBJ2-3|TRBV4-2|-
CASSQEVSGQSTDTQYF
TGTGCCAGCAGCCAAGAGGTCAGCGGGCAGAGCACAGATACGCAGTATTTT
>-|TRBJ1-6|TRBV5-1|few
CASSLDPQGSSSPLHF
TGCGCCAGCAGCTTGGACCCCCAGGGGTCCAGTTCACCCCTCCACTTT
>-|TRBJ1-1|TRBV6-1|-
CASRKRGETEAFF
TGTGCCAGCAGAAAGCGAGGGGAGACTGAAGCTTTCTTT
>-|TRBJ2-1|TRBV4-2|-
CASSQDLGITSYNEQFF
TGTGCCAGCAGCCAAGATCTTGGAATCACCTCCTACAATGAGCAGTTCTTC
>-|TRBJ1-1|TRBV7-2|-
CASSLGRGNTEAFF
TGTGCCAGCAGCCTCGGTAGGGGGAACACTGAAGCTTTCTTT
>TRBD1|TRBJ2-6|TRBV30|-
CASTEGTGGSGANVLTF
TGTGCCAGTACCGAAGGGACAGGGGGCTCTGGGGCCAACGTCCTGACTTTC
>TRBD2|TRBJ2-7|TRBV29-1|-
CSARGGGNEQYF
TGCAGCGCCCGGGGCGGGGGAAACGAGCAGTACTTC
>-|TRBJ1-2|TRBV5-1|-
CASSLESGAGYTF
TGCGCCAGCAGCTTGGAATCTGGGGCCGGCTACACCTTC
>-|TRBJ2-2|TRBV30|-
CAWSVRTGELFF
TGTGCCTGGAGTGTAAGGACCGGGGAGCTGTTTTTT
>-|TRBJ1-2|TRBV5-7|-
CASSLSIRDYGYTF
TGTGCCAGCAGCTTGAGTATTCGGGACTATGGCTACACCTTC
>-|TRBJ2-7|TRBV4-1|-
CASSQDLAGSYEQYF
TGCGCCAGCAGCCAAGATCTGGCGGGAAGCTACGAGCAGTACTTC
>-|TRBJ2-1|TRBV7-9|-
CASSLARGYNEQFF
TGTGCCAGCAGCTTAGCGCGGGGCTACAATGAGCAGTTCTTC
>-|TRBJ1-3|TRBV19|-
CASSMARDSRTGNTIYF
TGTGCCAGTAGTATGGCCAGGGATTCAAGGACTGGAAACACCATATATTTT
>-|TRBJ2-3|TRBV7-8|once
CASSTRDAGQYF
TGTGCCAGCAGCACCCGGGACGCTGGGCAGTATTTT
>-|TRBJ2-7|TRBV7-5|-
CVRGTGGPYEQYF
TGTGTCAGAGGGACAGGGGGCCCCTACGAGCAGTACTTC
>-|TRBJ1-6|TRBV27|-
CASRIDNYNSPLHF
TGTGCCAGCAGAATCGACAATTATAATTCACCCCTCCACTTT
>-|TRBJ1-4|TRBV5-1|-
CASSLRPATNEKLFF
TGCGCCAGCAGCCTACGACCGGCAACTAATGAAAAACTGTTTTTT
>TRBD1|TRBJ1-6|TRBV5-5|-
CASSRDRVAHNSPLHF
TGTGCCAGCAGCCGGGACAGGGTCGCCCATAATTCACCCCTCCACTTT
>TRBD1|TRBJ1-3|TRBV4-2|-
CASSQNPDRFAGNTIYF
TGTGCCAGCAGCCAGAACCCGGACAGGTTCGCCGGAAACACCATATATTTT
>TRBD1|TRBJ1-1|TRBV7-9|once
CASSLGQLNTEAFF
TGTGCCAGCAGCCTGGGACAGTTGAACACTGAAGCTTTCTTT
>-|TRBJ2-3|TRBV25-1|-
CASTGTLADTQYF
TGTGCCAGCACCGGGACCCTGGCAGATACGCAGTATTTT
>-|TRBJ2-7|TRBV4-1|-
CASSYSTDSYEQYF
TGCGCCAGCAGCTATTCAACGGACTCCTACGAGCAGTACTTC
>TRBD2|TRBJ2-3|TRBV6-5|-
CASTYNSGTGTQYF
TGTGCCAGCACCTACAATAGCGGGACGGGTACGCAGTATTTT
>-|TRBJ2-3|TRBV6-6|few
CASEGGGPSTDTQYF
TGTGCCAGCGAGGGAGGGGGACCTTCCACAGATACGCAGTATTTT
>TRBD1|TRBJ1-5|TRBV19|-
CASSMGQANQPQHF
TGTGCCAGTAGTATGGGACAGGCTAATCAGCCCCAGCATTTT
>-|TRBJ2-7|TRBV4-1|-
CASSQELNRIYEQYF
TGCGCCAGCAGCCAAGAGTTAAACCGGATATACGAGCAGTACTTC